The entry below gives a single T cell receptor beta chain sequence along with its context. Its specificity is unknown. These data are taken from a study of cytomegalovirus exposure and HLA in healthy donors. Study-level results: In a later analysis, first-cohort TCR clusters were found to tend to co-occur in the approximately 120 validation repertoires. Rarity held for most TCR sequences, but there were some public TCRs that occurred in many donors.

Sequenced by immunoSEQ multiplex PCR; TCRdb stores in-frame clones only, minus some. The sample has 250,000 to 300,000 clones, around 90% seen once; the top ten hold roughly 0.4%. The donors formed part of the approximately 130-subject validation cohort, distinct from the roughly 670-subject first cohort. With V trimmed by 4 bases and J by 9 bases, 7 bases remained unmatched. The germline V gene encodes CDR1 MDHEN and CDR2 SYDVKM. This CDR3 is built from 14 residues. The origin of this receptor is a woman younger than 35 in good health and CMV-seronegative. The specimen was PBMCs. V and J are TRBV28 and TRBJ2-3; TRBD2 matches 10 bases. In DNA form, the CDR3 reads TGTGCCAGCAGTTCGAGCGGGGGGGCCGAAACGCAGTATTTT. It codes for CASSSSGGAETQYF.